This T cell receptor (beta chain) was identified during a study of multiple sclerosis patients with progressive multifocal leukoencephalopathy (dated by TCRdb to the late 2010s). Some background on the complete study: Peripheral T and B cells were examined in MS patients who went on to develop PML (4 under natalizumab, 1 after alemtuzumab) as well as in treated patients who did not. Two patients on natalizumab who later developed PML were tracked over time from before therapy, through 6 and 12 months, up to PML onset. The goal of the study was to detect any JC virus-specific or public T-cell expansions that arose at the time of PML onset.

CDR1 and CDR2 (DFQATT, SNEGSKA) derive from the germline V gene (reference sequence). There are 11 amino acids in the CDR3, from cysteine to phenylalanine inclusive. The only DNA kept is the CDR3, 33 bases in frame from the first base. A distance of 6 bases separates the germline ends of V and J, which lose 6 bases and 2 bases respectively. The sample's time point, from its label and the paper: time of PML onset. Sample treatment or condition, as interpreted from the label and publication: on natalizumab therapy at sampling. PML was diagnosed from clinical and MRI findings and confirmed by detection of JC virus DNA in cerebrospinal fluid. In the natalizumab-treated patients, PML was found to develop after between roughly 15 and 56 months of natalizumab therapy. Interferon beta had previously been received by all listed patients, and all PML patients were female. At the time of PML onset, T3 blood samples were collected. Ficoll-Hypaque density gradient centrifugation was used to isolate peripheral blood mononuclear cells.

Details on this clone: The clone's antigen remains unknown. Per-base qualities were not stored, and no clone one base away is much larger.

The immunoSEQ two-step multiplex PCR at survey-level depth was used to amplify TRB CDR3 regions from genomic DNA. Each PCR was spiked with synthetic inline TR CDR3 controls spanning all V-J pairings to estimate template counts and remove amplification bias. Reads were processed so that amplification and sequencing bias were reduced, and quantification was performed against synthetic TR CDR3 analogs. The authors' analysis ran thus. Raw data were processed in ImmunoSEQ Analyzer, with out-of-frame sequences and CDR3s containing stop codons removed, and gene names were assigned according to IMGT nomenclature. Normalized Shannon entropy, defined as 1 minus Pielou's evenness, served as the summary measure of repertoire diversity. TRB sequences were considered identical only when V gene, J gene and CDR3 were shared. Public PML clonotypes were CDR3s found in two or more PML-onset samples but not found earlier, in controls, or in public databases. Position-by-position CDR3 amino acid composition was analyzed in Skylign with the observed count method. This is the immuneACCESS table as TCRdb keeps it, with only in-frame sequences that have V and J called. A part of the clones is gone; compared with another copy, unresolved V genes explain less than half, and the rest is unexplained. The V and J calls and the clone size are those of that table, but D and trimming were determined from the DNA. Within this sample are about 31,000 clones, with about 91% of them counted one time only. 5.7% of the sample goes to the ten largest clones.

Study-wide conclusions, independent of this receptor: When PML developed, no shared TRBV or TRBJ gene usage and no preferred TRBV-TRBJ pairings were found. Although TRB clones above 0.5% frequency turned up only in PML patients, the clones expanded at PML onset were already present before and during natalizumab therapy. Because of the small, descriptive cohort, whether findings reflect JC virus infection or general immunocompromise remained unclear. Lower normalized Shannon entropy suggested less diverse TRB repertoires in most PML patients, whereas the natalizumab-treated controls showed values near 1. Only peripheral blood was analyzed, although cerebrospinal fluid or brain lymphocytes might be more informative for natalizumab-associated PML.

The TCR comes from a woman aged 40-49 years with progressive multifocal leukoencephalopathy. The starting material was PBMCs, obtained from a patient treated with natalizumab. The chain is encoded by TRBV20-1 joined to TRBJ2-3; no D gene is confidently identified. The CDR3 in this case is CSAPYTDTQYF. The nucleotides read TGCAGTGCCCCTTACACAGATACGCAGTATTTT.